The present T cell receptor beta chain was sequenced within a study of CD8 T cells in Susac syndrome. From germline, CDR1 is SGDLS and CDR2 YYNGEE. The CDR3 covers 14 residues. The J segment lost 3 bases and the V segment lost 5 bases, leaving 7 bases of the junction unmatched. In blood CD8+ and CD4+ T cells, TCR beta underwent sequencing. Diagnostic criteria defined recently for definite or probable disease were met by the Susac syndrome patients. After extraction with the RNeasy kit, about 0.45 to 1 ug of the RNA was reverse transcribed using random hexamers. TCRdb called the immunoSEQ multiplex PCR reads again in MiXCR, with one record for every CDR3 protein. The sample has about 53,000 distinct CDR3 sequences, 95% seen once.

The chain couples TRBV9 to TRBJ1-2, with TRBD1 matching 7 bases. The source material was CD8+ T cells from PBMCs. The sequence derives from a human donor with Susac syndrome. The CDR3 DNA reads TGTGCCAGCAGTCAGGGGGTGCTTGACTATGGCTACACCTTC. Translation gives CASSQGVLDYGYTF.